These 15 T cell receptor beta chains were sequenced from one sample in a study of blood T cell repertoires in COVID-19. Sequencing was performed with immunoSEQ multiplex PCR; in TCRdb, only in-frame clones are kept and a portion is missing. The sample carries tens of thousands of clones, roughly 86% recorded once. The material sequenced was peripheral blood. These receptors all stem from a man in his 70s with acute or convalescent COVID-19.

CDR3 loop: CASSLGTGVYEQYF. Here the CDR3 DNA reads TGTGCCAGCAGCCTCGGGACAGGGGTTTACGAGCAGTACTTC. V is TRBV6-5 and J is TRBJ2-7; 10 bases fit TRBD1. V shed 6 bases, J shed 4 bases, and the junction held 6 bases outside the gene matches. CDR3 length equals 14 residues. Germline CDR1 reads MNHEY; CDR2 reads SVGAGI.

The chain uses TRBV10-3 and TRBJ2-7; 8 bases are shared with TRBD1. The CDR3 loop spans 12 amino acids. In germline, CDR1 is ENHRY, CDR2 SYGVKD. Trimming removed 5 bases from V and 5 bases from J; junction bases left unmatched: 2. The CDR3 loop reads CAISKTGDEQYF. Here the CDR3 DNA reads TGTGCCATCAGTAAGACAGGGGACGAGCAGTACTTC.

This chain joins TRBV2 and TRBJ1-5, with D perhaps matching TRBD1 (5 bases). This CDR3 has 16 amino acids. V was trimmed by 0 bases and J by 1 base, leaving 10 bases between them. Germline V gives CDR1 SNHLY, CDR2 FYNNEI. The CDR3 protein is CASSEARGTSNQPQHF. CDR3 bases: TGTGCCAGCAGTGAAGCGCGGGGGACCAGCAATCAGCCCCAGCATTTT.

The genes are TRBV24-1 and TRBJ2-1; 12 bases map to TRBD1. The CDR3 covers 15 residues. Germline V gene lookup returns CDR1 KGHDR and CDR2 SFDVKD. V trimming: 7 bases; J trimming: 9 bases; junction bases outside the gene matches: 9. The CDR3 is CATSSRDRGQSEQFF. The CDR3 nucleotides are TGTGCCACCAGCTCCCGGGACAGGGGGCAGAGTGAGCAGTTCTTC.

This clone came up once. V usage is TRBV3-1 (or the pseudogene TRBV3-2) and J usage is TRBJ2-7, with D unclear. The germline V and J ends were trimmed by 1 base and 9 bases, with 10 bases remaining between them. The length of the CDR3 is 12 residues. The V gene's germline CDR1 is LGHDT and CDR2 YNNKEL (reference sequence). The CDR3, as DNA: TGTGCCAGCAGCCAAGTAGATTCCGTGCAGTACTTC. This codes for CASSQVDSVQYF.

The sample holds one count of this clone. Written as DNA, the CDR3 is TGTGCCAGTAGTATAGAGAGTAGCATCAGCTCCTACAATGAGCAGTTCTTC. Its translation is CASSIESSISSYNEQFF. The chain uses TRBV19 and TRBJ2-1; D unclear. V was trimmed by 0 bases and J by 0 bases, leaving 12 bases between them. The CDR3 is made up of 17 amino acids. In germline, CDR1 is LNHDA, CDR2 SQIVND (reference sequence).

The chain combines TRBV5-5 with TRBJ2-7, with a weak D call TRBD1 (5 bases). CDR3 length: 14 residues. Trimming took 0 bases from V and 3 from J, leaving 10 bases between them. Germline V gives CDR1 SGHKS, CDR2 YYEKEE (reference sequence). Here the CDR3 DNA reads TGTGCCAGCAGCTTGGTCGCAGGGAACTACGAGCAGTACTTC. The encoded protein is CASSLVAGNYEQYF.

V gene TRBV28 combines with J gene TRBJ2-2; 12 bases agree with TRBD2. The V gene's germline CDR1 is MDHEN and CDR2 SYDVKM. The CDR3 runs 16 residues. Germline trimming cut 5 bases from V and 5 bases from J; bases unmatched to any gene: 6. The CDR3 DNA reads TGTGCCAGCAGTCGACTAGCGGGAGTGGGGACCGGGGAGCTGTTTTTT. Encoded protein: CASSRLAGVGTGELFF.

This chain links TRBV5-4 with TRBJ2-5, with D perhaps matching TRBD1 (6 bases). CDR3 length: 13 residues. Per germline, CDR1 SGHNT and CDR2 YYREEE (reference sequence). V was shortened by 4 bases and J by 4 bases, with 11 bases between the two germline ends. The CDR3 here is CASSLTGGETQYF. CDR3 DNA sequence: TGTGCCAGCAGCCTGACAGGCGGAGAGACCCAGTACTTC.

V is TRBV7-2 and J is TRBJ2-1; the match to TRBD1 covers 8 bases. V was clipped by 2 bases and J by 4 bases; unmatched bases: 4. Germline CDR1 reads SGHTA; CDR2 reads FQGNSA. This CDR3 is built from 15 residues. In nucleotides, the CDR3 is TGTGCCAGCAGCTTACAGGGGGCGGAGTACAATGAGCAGTTCTTC. It codes for CASSLQGAEYNEQFF. The full variable domain, completed using reference TRBV7-2 and TRBJ2-1, is GAGVSQSPSNKVTEKGKDVELRCDPISGHTALYWYRQSLGQGLEFLIYFQGNSAPDKSGLPSDRFSAERTGGSVSTLTIQRTQQEDSAVYLCASSLQGAEYNEQFFGPGTRLTVL.

This sequence joins TRBV27 and TRBJ2-1, with D maybe TRBD1 (6 bases). This CDR3 is 14 amino acids long. Germline CDR1 reads MNHEY; CDR2 reads SMNVEV (reference sequence). The V gene lost 5 bases and the J gene lost 5 bases, with 13 bases spanning the gap. CDR3 sequence reads: CASSLEQGNNEQFF. The DNA for the CDR3 is TGTGCCAGCAGTCTCGAACAGGGCAACAATGAGCAGTTCTTC.

This clone was found a few times. The chain employs TRBV7-9 and TRBJ1-2; D is perhaps TRBD1 (5 bases). Germline V lookup: CDR1 SEHNR, CDR2 FQNEAQ (reference sequence). The CDR3 totals 15 residues. V lost 5 bases, J lost 4 bases, and 17 bases lay in between. The CDR3, as DNA: TGTGCCAGCAGCCCCATCGGGGGAGCCCCCTATGGCTACACCTTC. It yields the protein CASSPIGGAPYGYTF.

The chain couples TRBV18 to TRBJ1-3; D is possibly TRBD1 (6 bases). The V gene lost 4 bases and the J gene lost 0 bases, with 13 bases spanning the gap. Germline CDR1 KGHSH, CDR2 LQKENI. CDR3 length equals 16 residues. The CDR3 bases are TGTGCCAGCTCACACCTGGACAGTCGCTCTGGAAACACCATATATTTT. As protein: CASSHLDSRSGNTIYF.

This clone was seen only once. DNA for the CDR3: TGTGCCATCATGGAGGACTCCGGGGAGCTGTTTTTT. Translated, it gives CAIMEDSGELFF. This rearrangement joins TRBV10-3 to TRBJ2-2; D is possibly TRBD2 (5 bases). V lost 7 bases and J lost 6, with 9 bases in between. The CDR3 runs 12 residues. Germline V gene lookup returns CDR1 ENHRY and CDR2 SYGVKD.

The chain carries TRBV28 and TRBJ2-1; 7 bases align to TRBD1. V lost 5 bases and J lost 2; bases outside the gene matches: 9. Germline CDR1 is MDHEN and CDR2 is SYDVKM. The CDR3 has 16 residues. The CDR3 DNA follows: TGTGCCAGCAGTATTATTACAGGGGCGGCCTACAATGAGCAGTTCTTC. Amino acids: CASSIITGAAYNEQFF.